This record concerns one T cell receptor (beta chain) sequence. The data originate from a study of OX40 agonist ivuxolimab in advanced cancers. Study information: Ivuxolimab doses were 0.01, 0.1, 0.3, 1.5, 3 or 10 mg/kg every 2 weeks.

Sequenced by immunoSEQ multiplex PCR; TCRdb stores in-frame clones only, minus some. The profile shows 71,000 or so clones, approximately 86% of them singletons. The length of the CDR3 is 14 residues. Germline V gene sequence: CDR1 SNHLY, CDR2 FYNNEI. Trimming pared 3 bases from V and 3 bases from J, leaving 9 bases between. Material: CD4+ or CD8+ T cells sorted from blood, obtained in a trial of the OX40 agonist ivuxolimab. The chain has TRBV2 and TRBJ1-5; D gene unclear. This TCR was sampled from an adult with an advanced solid tumor such as melanoma, head and neck, liver or kidney cancer. The CDR3 DNA sequence: TGTGCCAGCAGTGAGCTAATCCCCAATCAGCCCCAGCATTTT. Residues: CASSELIPNQPQHF.